The 11 T cell receptor beta chains given below trace back to one sample, sequenced in a study of cytomegalovirus exposure and HLA in healthy donors. Assay: immunoSEQ multiplex PCR; the TCRdb copy retains only in-frame clones and omits some. The repertoire includes some 240,000 clones, around 86% of them detected once, and about 2% sits in the top ten. The sequenced sample consisted of PBMCs. The receptors originated from a woman aged 18-29 years in good health and CMV-seropositive.

The J gene is TRBJ1-1, the V gene TRBV28, with a possible D match to TRBD1 (5 bases). The V end lost 3 bases, the J end lost 5 bases, and 13 bases lay between the germline ends. CDR1 MDHEN and CDR2 SYDVKM come from the germline V gene. The CDR3 consists of 14 residues. The CDR3 coding sequence is TGTGCCAGCAGTTTCAACAGGTTCATTACTGAAGCTTTCTTT. Its protein product is CASSFNRFITEAFF.

The chain has TRBV7-3 and TRBJ2-7, with D perhaps TRBD1 (6 bases). The ends were cut back, 5 bases at V and 4 bases at J, with 15 bases in the middle. There are 14 residues in the CDR3. Germline assignment: CDR1 SGHTA and CDR2 FQGTGA. This chain's CDR3 is CASSLSTGSYEQYF. For the CDR3, the DNA is TGTGCCAGCAGCCTTTCCACAGGGTCGTACGAGCAGTACTTC.

CDR3 sequence (DNA): TGTGCCAGCAGCGTAGATCCGCAGGGGCCTGAAGCTTTCTTT. Translating gives CASSVDPQGPEAFF. The chain links TRBV9 to TRBJ1-1, with D perhaps matching TRBD1 (6 bases). V was shortened by 0 bases and J by 6 bases, with 12 bases between the two germline ends. This CDR3 comprises 14 residues. Germline loops: CDR1 SGDLS, CDR2 YYNGEE.

The chain combines TRBV4-1 with TRBJ2-5; 9 positions agree with TRBD2. J was trimmed by 6 bases and V by 2 bases; bases with no gene match: 7. The CDR3 contains 15 residues. The germline V gene has CDR1 MGHRA and CDR2 YSYEKL. CDR3: CASSQPPSGRKTQYF. For the CDR3, the DNA is TGCGCCAGCAGCCAACCGCCCAGCGGGAGGAAGACCCAGTACTTC.

This clone was counted a few times. V is TRBV2 and J is TRBJ2-6; a possible D gene is TRBD1 (5 bases). The length of the CDR3 is 16 residues. Germline loops: CDR1 SNHLY, CDR2 FYNNEI. Trimming left V 6 bases short and J 0 bases short, with 12 bases between. The DNA of the CDR3 is TGTGCCAGCAGCAGGACATTGCGCTCTGGGGCCAACGTCCTGACTTTC. Protein product: CASSRTLRSGANVLTF.

The CDR3 region has the DNA TGTGCCAGCAGTTTCAACAATGAGCAGTTCTTC. This gives the protein CASSFNNEQFF. This sequence joins TRBV6-5 and TRBJ2-1; unclear D gene. This CDR3 has 11 amino acids. Germline values: CDR1 MNHEY, CDR2 SVGAGI. V lost 4 bases to trimming and J lost 5 bases, with 3 bases between them.

The chain joins TRBV29-1 to TRBJ1-1, with 7 nucleotides matching TRBD1. V shed 6 bases, J shed 3 bases, and the junction held 4 bases outside the gene matches. Germline V CDR1 and CDR2: SQVTM, ANQGSEA. This CDR3 contains 12 residues. The CDR3 sequence: CSVETGDTEAFF. CDR3 sequence (DNA): TGCAGCGTGGAAACAGGGGACACTGAAGCTTTCTTT.

The chain combines TRBV7-8 with TRBJ1-5; 9 bases fit TRBD1. The CDR3 has 17 residues. Germline V CDR1 and CDR2: SGHVS, FQNEAQ. Unmatched junction bases numbered 5, after V lost 2 bases and J lost 0 bases. The CDR3 is CASSLSRDRDSNQPQHF. CDR3 sequence (DNA): TGTGCCAGCAGCTTATCCCGGGACAGGGATAGCAATCAGCCCCAGCATTTT. Filled out from reference TRBV7-8 and TRBJ1-5, the complete variable domain reads GAGVSQSPRYKVAKRGQDVALRCDPISGHVSLFWYQQALGQGPEFLTYFQNEAQLDKSGLPSDRFFAERPEGSVSTLKIQRTQQEDSAVYLCASSLSRDRDSNQPQHFGDGTRLSIL.

The CDR3 here is CASSPPHGLAEQETQYF. The CDR3 DNA reads TGTGCCAGCAGCCCGCCGCACGGACTAGCGGAACAAGAGACCCAGTACTTC. J is TRBJ2-5 and V is TRBV7-9, with TRBD2 matching 10 bases. Trimming at V came to 5 bases and at J to 2 bases, leaving 11 bases not matched to a gene. Germline CDR1 SEHNR, CDR2 FQNEAQ (reference sequence). The CDR3 has 17 amino acids.

V gene TRBV7-3 combines with J gene TRBJ2-2; 8 nucleotides align to TRBD1. Trimming removed 3 bases from V and 7 bases from J; junction bases left unmatched: 7. Germline V gives CDR1 SGHTA, CDR2 FQGTGA. The CDR3 has 15 residues. CDR3 residues: CASSLTGEWNGELFF. In DNA form, the CDR3 reads TGTGCCAGCAGCTTGACAGGGGAATGGAACGGGGAGCTGTTTTTT.

The CDR3 protein is CASSLNSGRAYNEQFF. The CDR3 DNA is TGTGCCAGCAGCTTAAACAGCGGGAGGGCCTACAATGAGCAGTTCTTC. The V call is TRBV7-9, the J call TRBJ2-1; 10 nucleotides line up with TRBD2. J gave up 2 bases and V 2 bases, and 3 bases lay outside the gene matches. This CDR3 has 16 amino acids. Germline CDR1 reads SEHNR; CDR2 reads FQNEAQ (reference sequence). Together with reference TRBV7-9 and TRBJ2-1, the CDR3 gives the full variable domain: DTGVSQNPRHKITKRGQNVTFRCDPISEHNRLYWYRQTLGQGPEFLTYFQNEAQLEKSRLLSDRFSAERPKGSFSTLEIQRTEQGDSAMYLCASSLNSGRAYNEQFFGPGTRLTVL.